The 3 T cell receptor beta chains given below trace back to one sample, sequenced in a study of Graves' ophthalmopathy and Graves' hyperthyroidism. RNA transcripts served as template for amplifying TCR beta CDR3 sequences. Scientists carried out first-round RT-PCR using HTBI primers and then a second-round multiplex PCR. MiXCR was run by TCRdb on the multiplex PCR reads, yielding one entry per CDR3 protein. Among about 160,000 distinct CDR3 sequences listed, roughly two fifths were seen once. Sample: peripheral blood. The receptors here all came from a man in his thirties or forties with Graves' ophthalmopathy.

The chain employs TRBV4-1 and TRBJ2-5; the D is unclear. The germline gives CDR1 MGHRA, CDR2 YSYEKL. This CDR3 comprises 16 residues. Trimming removed 3 bases at V and 3 bases at J, with 17 bases between. The CDR3 spells CASSHSFGREEETQYF. In DNA form, the CDR3 reads TGCGCCAGCAGCCATTCTTTCGGAAGGGAAGAAGAGACCCAGTACTTC.

The V and J genes are TRBV6-1 and TRBJ1-2; D is unresolved. The CDR3 length is 14 residues. CDR1 MNHNS and CDR2 SASEGT come from the germline V gene. Trimming shortened V by 2 bases and J by 3 bases, and 10 bases separated the two germline ends. The CDR3 DNA reads TGTGCCAGCAGTGAACGAGGGAGAGACTATGGCTACACCTTC. Its protein product is CASSERGRDYGYTF.

V is TRBV7-2 and J is TRBJ2-7; the D call may be TRBD1 or TRBD2 (5 bases each). CDR3 size: 15 residues. Germline CDR1 reads SGHTA; CDR2 reads FQGNSA. V lost 0 bases, J lost 3 bases, and 12 bases lay in between. The CDR3 protein is CASSLAGRGGYEQYF. The CDR3 DNA sequence: TGTGCCAGCAGCTTAGCGGGACGGGGTGGCTACGAGCAGTACTTC.